This TCR beta chain was identified in a study of T cell responses to AZD1222 COVID-19 vaccine. TCRdb's table, derived via immunoSEQ multiplex PCR, lists solely in-frame clones and lacks some. The sample has approximately 64,000 clones, roughly 84% seen once. Study results and caveats: Increased Spike-specific TCR breadth and depth were observed after two AZD1222 doses.

The CDR3 covers 15 residues. CDR1 and CDR2 from the germline V gene are SGHTS and YDEGEE. Trimming removed 4 bases at V and 6 bases at J, with 20 bases between. Note on this clone: Its antigen is as yet unknown.

This chain joins TRBV5-8 and TRBJ2-7; either TRBD1 or TRBD2 may supply D (5 bases each). The sequencing here drew on peripheral blood, taken on day 0 of AZD1222 vaccination. This receptor was obtained from an adult in good health. The DNA of the CDR3 is TGTGCCAGCAGCCCGCCGGGACCTGGAACCTCCGAGCAGTACTTC. Protein: CASSPPGPGTSEQYF.